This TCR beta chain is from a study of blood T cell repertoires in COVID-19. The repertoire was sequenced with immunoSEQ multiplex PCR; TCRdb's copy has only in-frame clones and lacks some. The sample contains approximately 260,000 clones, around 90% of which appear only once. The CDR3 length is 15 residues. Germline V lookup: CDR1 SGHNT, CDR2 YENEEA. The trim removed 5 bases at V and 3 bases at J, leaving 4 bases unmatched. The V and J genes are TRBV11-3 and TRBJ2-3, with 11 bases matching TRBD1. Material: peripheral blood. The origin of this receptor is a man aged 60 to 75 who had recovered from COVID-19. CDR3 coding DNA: TGTGCCAGCAGCCAAGGACAGGGGGCGACAGATACGCAGTATTTT. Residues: CASSQGQGATDTQYF.